This T cell receptor beta chain was found in a study of identifying expanded T cells in peripheral blood. General study points: Variance in clone template counts between approximately 2-week samples significantly increased with total template count across all healthy donors. About 1.3 clones differed between technical replicates, versus roughly 16 and 20 over time.

Of note for this clone: Its antigen is undetermined.

Healthy donors had no documented immune events, such as infections, while sampled. Clones were read by immunoSEQ multiplex PCR, and TCRdb kept only the in-frame ones, dropping some. The table records 75,000 to 95,000 clones, 70% to 90% of them present only once. This CDR3 contains 14 residues. Per the germline V gene, CDR1 is SEHNR and CDR2 is FQNEAQ (reference sequence). V was cut by 4 bases and J by 4 bases, with 13 bases left in between. Sample: blood. The receptor was isolated from a person aged 18 to 69 in good health. The rearrangement links TRBV7-9 to TRBJ1-2, with D unresolved. Here the CDR3 reads CASSWNRDSYGYTF. DNA for the CDR3: TGTGCCAGCAGCTGGAACCGGGATAGCTATGGCTACACCTTC. Using reference TRBV7-9 and TRBJ1-2 for the parts outside the CDR3, the full variable domain is DTGVSQNPRHKITKRGQNVTFRCDPISEHNRLYWYRQTLGQGPEFLTYFQNEAQLEKSRLLSDRFSAERPKGSFSTLEIQRTEQGDSAMYLCASSWNRDSYGYTFGSGTRLTVV.